This TCR beta chain came from a study of beta chain features in type 1 diabetes. General study findings and limits: Significant though moderate, a shortening of TCRB CDR3s appeared in all four CD4+ subsets of Type 1 diabetes patients.

This clone has only a few counts. Its antigen is currently unknown. Researchers reported sorting CD4+ naive, central memory, regulatory and stem cell-like memory cells via CD45RO/CCR7/CD25/CD127/CD95/CD27. Expressed TCRB transcripts got sequenced, as all isolated RNA was reverse transcribed. Sequencing used immunoSEQ multiplex PCR; TCRdb keeps in-frame clones, though not all of them. The repertoire holds 630,000 or so clones, with around 15% as singletons. CDR1 SQVTM and CDR2 ANQGSEA come from the germline V gene. Trimming stripped 7 bases from V and 5 bases from J, with 14 bases between. This CDR3 contains 12 residues.

The sequenced sample was naive CD4+ T cells from blood. This clonotype was sampled from a man aged 18 to 29 with type 1 diabetes. The rearrangement links TRBV29-1 to TRBJ1-1; D is undetermined. The CDR3 coding sequence is TGCAGCGGTGCCCAAAGCCATACTGAAGCTTTCTTT. Amino acids: CSGAQSHTEAFF.